This T cell receptor beta chain was identified during a study of blood T cell repertoires in acute mononucleosis (TCRdb year 2020). Describing the broader study: Acute-phase samples were taken within 2 weeks of symptom onset, representing the primary response. The mean EBV load in blood was approximately 4 log10 genome copies per million B cells during acute infection, compared with roughly 2.5 at convalescence. In acute infection, YVL-BR-specific cells made up a mean of approximately 2.1% of blood CD8 T cells and GLC-BM-specific cells made up a mean of roughly 1.1%.

In the paper's terms, the time point label means: acute infectious mononucleosis, at clinical presentation within 2 weeks of symptom onset (visit 1). Over the course of primary infection, this study followed CD8 T cell responses against two immunodominant EBV epitopes, BRLF1 109 (YVL-BR) and BMLF1 280 (GLC-BM). A positive serum heterophile antibody test together with EBV viral capsid antigen-specific IgM pointed to primary EBV infection. As a first step, magnetic positive selection (MACS) was used to enrich total CD8 T cells from the PBMCs. Live CD3+ CD8+ tetramer+ cells were sorted on a FACSAria III to over 85% purity. A PE-conjugated tetramer loaded with the BRLF1 109-117 peptide was used for cell sorting. TCR repertoires of EBV epitope-specific CD8 T cells were deep-sequenced directly ex vivo after tetramer sorting, at acute infection and at convalescence. The donors were a few individuals between about 18 and 29 years old who had clinical acute infectious mononucleosis and laboratory evidence of primary EBV infection. Heparinized peripheral blood was drawn at clinical presentation with mononucleosis symptoms and was drawn again about 6 months later. PBMCs were isolated by Ficoll-Paque density gradient centrifugation.

What the authors observed across the whole study: With just a few donors in the cohort, the group averages were based on very few individuals. Low acute-to-convalescent clonotype overlap might partly reflect sampling error, because only a fraction of each donor's blood was analyzed. For BRLF1 (YVL-BR), TCRalpha CDR3 motifs played a dominant role and TCRbeta a minimal role in TCR repertoire selection. Although only about 8.9% of unique acute clonotypes carried over into convalescence, these persisting clonotypes made up most of the response, and the remainder were seemingly replaced by new, diverse de novo clonotypes.

This clone was observed many times. Base qualities are not at hand, and no much larger clone is one base apart. Total RNA from at least 8,000 sorted tetramer+ CD8 T cells was reverse transcribed into cDNA for TCR profiling. PCR amplification of CDR3 regions used primers annealing to V and J regions and added unique molecular identifiers so that templates could be tracked. Profiling of the TCRalpha and TCRbeta chains was done on the immunoSEQ platform, including the sequencing and error-correction standards of that platform. Processing in the source paper ran as follows. Clonal copy numbers were corrected for sequencing and PCR errors, and CDR3s were defined according to IMGT conventions. Only productive rearrangements were analyzed, using immunoSEQ Analyzer versions 2.0 and 3.0, with gene-pairing frequencies processed further in Microsoft Excel. Circos plots were used to visualize V-J pairings, and MEME plus a custom motifSearch program were used to find CDR3 motifs. The OLGA algorithm was used to calculate the probability of generation of TCR sequences. Clonotypes seen at both visits were designated persistent, clonotypes seen only acutely were designated nonpersistent, and clonotypes seen only at convalescence were designated de novo. Any amino acid clonotype used by more than one donor was defined as a public TCR. Not all clones reach the TCRdb copy of this immuneACCESS table, which keeps in-frame sequences only. Checked studies attribute under half of the gap to unresolved V genes and leave the rest unexplained. That table supplies the V and J calls and clone size; D and trimming were determined from the DNA. The sample records 6,000 to 8,500 clones, about 25% of which are singletons. The ten largest clones add up to around 30% of the sample.

Per the germline V gene, MNHNS is the CDR1 and SASEGT is the CDR2. The CDR3 measures 15 amino acids from cysteine to phenylalanine. The retained sequence is limited to the CDR3, 45 bases, with the frame set at the first base. V and J lose 6 bases and 5 bases, and a span of 20 bases separates them. The receptor was isolated from a woman younger than 30 with infectious mononucleosis caused by EBV. The chain uses TRBV6-1 and TRBJ2-7; the D gene is perhaps TRBD1, from 5 matching bases. The material sequenced was EBV YVL epitope tetramer+ CD8+ T cells sorted from PBMCs, taken during acute infectious mononucleosis. The cell subset or site label on this specimen signifies: CD8 T cells binding a tetramer with EBV BRLF1 109-117 peptide (YVL-BR). The CDR3 protein is CASSATDSRHDEQYF. The DNA sequence follows: TGTGCCAGCAGCGCCACTGACAGCCGGCATGACGAGCAGTACTTC.